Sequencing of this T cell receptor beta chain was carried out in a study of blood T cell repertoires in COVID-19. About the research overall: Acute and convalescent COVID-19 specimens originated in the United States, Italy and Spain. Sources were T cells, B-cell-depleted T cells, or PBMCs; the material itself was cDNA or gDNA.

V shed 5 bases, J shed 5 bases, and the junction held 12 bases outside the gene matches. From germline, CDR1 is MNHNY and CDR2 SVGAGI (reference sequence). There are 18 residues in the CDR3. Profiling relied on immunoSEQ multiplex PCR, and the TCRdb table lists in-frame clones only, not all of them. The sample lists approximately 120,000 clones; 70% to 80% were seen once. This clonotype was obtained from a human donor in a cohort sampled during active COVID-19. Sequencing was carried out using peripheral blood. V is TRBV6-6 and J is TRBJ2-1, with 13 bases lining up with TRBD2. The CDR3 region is CASSQTIPGLAGNNEQFF. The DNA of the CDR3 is TGTGCCAGCAGTCAAACGATCCCGGGACTAGCGGGGAACAATGAGCAGTTCTTC.